A selection of T cell receptor beta chains follows, all from one sample in a study of blood T cell repertoires in COVID-19. Using immunoSEQ multiplex PCR, the repertoire was profiled, and TCRdb retains in-frame clones only, with some absent. The sample consists of 150,000 to 200,000 clones, around 77% of them appearing once. The sequenced material came from peripheral blood. These receptors were obtained from a man in his 70s with active or convalescent COVID-19. The CDR3 runs from the conserved cysteine through the conserved F or W. The order of the fields is D gene, V gene, clone size, J gene, CDR3 protein, CDR3 DNA. D genes are given only for firm matches. Where a row states a size, it is once, few, many or the class of an expanded clone; other rows omit it.

D: -; V: TRBV3-1/TRBV3-2; size: -; J: TRBJ1-2; CDR3: CASSQGGVYGYTF; DNA: TGTGCCAGCAGCCAGGGCGGGGTTTATGGCTACACCTTC
D: TRBD1; V: TRBV11-2; size: once; J: TRBJ1-2; CDR3: CASSILPGQGARGYTF; DNA: TGTGCCAGCAGCATTCTACCGGGACAGGGGGCAAGGGGCTACACCTTC
D: TRBD1; V: TRBV30; size: -; J: TRBJ1-2; CDR3: CAWSATGDYGYTF; DNA: TGTGCCTGGAGTGCGACAGGGGACTATGGCTACACCTTC
D: -; V: TRBV30; size: -; J: TRBJ2-1; CDR3: CAWTVRSSAYNEQFF; DNA: TGTGCCTGGACCGTCCGGTCTTCGGCCTACAATGAGCAGTTCTTC
D: -; V: TRBV6-6; size: -; J: TRBJ2-1; CDR3: CATRLGDNEQFF; DNA: TGTGCCACCCGACTAGGGGACAATGAGCAGTTCTTC
D: -; V: TRBV30; size: -; J: TRBJ1-5; CDR3: CAWSIPGLQPQHF; DNA: TGTGCCTGGAGTATCCCGGGACTGCAGCCCCAGCATTTT
D: -; V: TRBV29-1; size: -; J: TRBJ1-2; CDR3: CSVESRGGLGYTF; DNA: TGCAGCGTTGAGTCGCGGGGGGGCTTAGGCTACACCTTC
D: TRBD1; V: TRBV24-1; size: -; J: TRBJ1-3; CDR3: CATSFHSRDRAYTIYF; DNA: TGTGCCACCTCTTTTCATTCTCGGGACAGGGCGTACACCATATATTTT
D: -; V: TRBV27; size: -; J: TRBJ1-4; CDR3: CASSTGREKLFF; DNA: TGTGCCAGCAGCACAGGGCGTGAAAAACTGTTTTTT
D: -; V: TRBV30; size: -; J: TRBJ1-2; CDR3: CADRTLIDYGYTF; DNA: TGTGCCGATCGGACTTTGATCGACTATGGCTACACCTTC
D: -; V: TRBV4-1; size: -; J: TRBJ1-2; CDR3: CASSQAESPFYGYTF; DNA: TGCGCCAGCAGCCAAGCGGAGTCACCCTTCTATGGCTACACCTTC
D: -; V: TRBV7-6; size: -; J: TRBJ2-1; CDR3: CASSLQANQYNEQFF; DNA: TGTGCCAGCAGCTTACAGGCTAATCAGTACAATGAGCAGTTCTTC
D: TRBD2; V: TRBV5-4; size: -; J: TRBJ2-5; CDR3: CASRWGGLAGQETQYF; DNA: TGTGCCAGCAGATGGGGGGGACTAGCGGGCCAAGAGACCCAGTACTTC
D: -; V: TRBV7-8; size: -; J: TRBJ1-5; CDR3: CASSLGRDILIHQPQHF; DNA: TGTGCCAGCAGCTTAGGCCGGGACATATTAATACATCAGCCCCAGCATTTT
D: -; V: TRBV5-5; size: -; J: TRBJ1-1; CDR3: CASSLEVQERAFF; DNA: TGTGCCAGCAGCTTGGAGGTCCAGGAGCGGGCTTTCTTT
D: -; V: TRBV21-1; size: -; J: TRBJ1-4; CDR3: CASSLKQGTNEKLFF; DNA: TGTGCCAGCTCCCTAAAACAGGGGACAAATGAAAAACTGTTTTTT
D: TRBD1; V: TRBV10-2; size: -; J: TRBJ1-6; CDR3: CASQSGTGARGNSPLHF; DNA: TGCGCCAGCCAAAGCGGGACAGGGGCCCGGGGGAATTCACCCCTCCACTTT
D: TRBD2; V: TRBV5-4; size: -; J: TRBJ2-7; CDR3: CASSLVTGGLSYEQYF; DNA: TGTGCCAGCAGCTTGGTAACGGGAGGGCTCTCCTACGAGCAGTACTTC
D: TRBD1; V: TRBV10-1; size: -; J: TRBJ2-7; CDR3: CASSEGTGVYEQYF; DNA: TGCGCCAGCAGTGAAGGGACAGGGGTCTACGAGCAGTACTTC
D: -; V: TRBV30; size: -; J: TRBJ1-5; CDR3: CAWSPGQSSNQPQHF; DNA: TGTGCCTGGAGCCCGGGACAAAGCAGCAATCAGCCCCAGCATTTT
D: -; V: TRBV2; size: -; J: TRBJ2-7; CDR3: CASSEYQGNYEQYF; DNA: TGTGCCAGCAGTGAGTATCAGGGAAACTACGAGCAGTACTTC
D: TRBD2; V: TRBV15; size: few; J: TRBJ2-3; CDR3: CATQAGGDTDTQYF; DNA: TGTGCCACCCAAGCGGGGGGAGACACAGATACGCAGTATTTT
D: TRBD1; V: TRBV7-6; size: -; J: TRBJ2-2; CDR3: CASSLGRQGTGGELFF; DNA: TGTGCCAGCAGCCTAGGACGACAGGGAACCGGGGGGGAGCTGTTTTTT
D: TRBD1; V: TRBV6-5; size: -; J: TRBJ1-2; CDR3: CASSPTGLLNYGYTF; DNA: TGTGCCAGCAGTCCGACAGGGCTCCTTAACTATGGCTACACCTTC
D: -; V: TRBV7-9; size: -; J: TRBJ2-3; CDR3: CASSTPARRDTQYF; DNA: TGTGCCAGCAGCACTCCCGCGCGGCGGGATACGCAGTATTTT
D: TRBD1; V: TRBV18; size: -; J: TRBJ1-6; CDR3: CASSPGQGNSPLHF; DNA: TGTGCCAGCTCACCGGGACAGGGAAACTCACCCCTCCACTTT
D: TRBD2; V: TRBV4-1; size: -; J: TRBJ2-2; CDR3: CASSQAGGRATTGELFF; DNA: TGCGCCAGCAGCCAAGCTGGCGGGAGGGCCACCACCGGGGAGCTGTTTTTT
D: TRBD1; V: TRBV6-1; size: once; J: TRBJ1-2; CDR3: CASSEMQGAVVGYTF; DNA: TGTGCCAGCAGTGAGATGCAGGGGGCTGTAGTTGGCTACACCTTC
D: TRBD1; V: TRBV19; size: -; J: TRBJ2-3; CDR3: CASSVTGGAGTQYF; DNA: TGTGCCAGTAGTGTGACAGGGGGCGCGGGTACGCAGTATTTT
D: -; V: TRBV5-4; size: -; J: TRBJ1-4; CDR3: CASSFKQGATNEKLFF; DNA: TGTGCCAGCAGCTTTAAACAGGGTGCAACTAATGAAAAACTGTTTTTT
D: TRBD1; V: TRBV6-5; size: -; J: TRBJ2-1; CDR3: CASSFSGQGGRNEQFF; DNA: TGTGCCAGCAGTTTCTCCGGACAGGGCGGGCGCAATGAGCAGTTCTTC
D: -; V: TRBV5-4; size: -; J: TRBJ2-3; CDR3: CASSAQAGSGTDTQYF; DNA: TGTGCCAGCAGCGCGCAGGCCGGGAGTGGTACAGATACGCAGTATTTT
D: -; V: TRBV30; size: -; J: TRBJ1-1; CDR3: CAWDKQGGTEAFF; DNA: TGTGCCTGGGACAAACAGGGCGGCACTGAAGCTTTCTTT
D: TRBD1; V: TRBV15; size: -; J: TRBJ1-2; CDR3: CATSRGLDRDRGYTF; DNA: TGTGCCACCAGCAGAGGCCTCGACAGGGACCGGGGCTACACCTTC